The 30 T cell receptor beta chains below come from one sample, sequenced in a study of shared clonotypes between healthy human individuals. CD8 cells regarded as naive lacked CD45RO, were positively chosen for CCR7, and omitted terminally differentiated effector memory CD45RA+ cells. TCRdb's copy holds only in-frame clones and misses some; the assay was immunoSEQ multiplex PCR. The sample yields around 2,000,000 clones, roughly 94% seen once. Sequencing was carried out using naive CD8+ T cells sorted from blood. Receptors originate from a man between 18 and 35 years old in good health.

This chain joins TRBV7-9 and TRBJ2-7, with a tentative D call TRBD2 (5 bases). Germline V lookup: CDR1 SEHNR, CDR2 FQNEAQ (reference sequence). V lost 5 bases to trimming and J lost 3 bases, with 11 bases between them. The CDR3 contains 13 residues. In nucleotides, the CDR3 is TGTGCCAGCAGCAAAAGCGGACTCTACGAGCAGTACTTC. This codes for CASSKSGLYEQYF.

The rearrangement uses TRBV4-3 and TRBJ2-1; D might be TRBD2 (6 bases). V was pared by 0 bases and J by 5 bases, with 14 bases between. From germline, CDR1 is LGHNA and CDR2 YSLEER. The CDR3 extends over 16 amino acids. CDR3 bases: TGCGCCAGCAGCCAAGATCGCGGGGTTTCCCACAATGAGCAGTTCTTC. Translated: CASSQDRGVSHNEQFF.

The chain links TRBV30 to TRBJ1-2; the D gene is possibly TRBD1 (5 bases). The CDR3 spans 15 residues. The germline gives CDR1 GTSNPN, CDR2 SVGIG (reference sequence). V lost 0 bases, J lost 4 bases, and 15 bases lay in between. CDR3 loop: CAWSVPTESSYGYTF. The CDR3 nucleotides read TGTGCCTGGAGTGTACCGACAGAATCTTCCTATGGCTACACCTTC.

The V call is TRBV29-1, the J call TRBJ2-1; TRBD1 matches 7 bases. The V gene end was trimmed by 0 bases and the J gene end by 12 bases; junction bases not matched to a gene: 23. The CDR3 contains 18 residues. Germline V gene lookup returns CDR1 SQVTM and CDR2 ANQGSEA. The DNA of the CDR3 is TGCAGCGTTGAAGATCTTGGGACAGAAGTACATTACAATGACGGGCAGTTCTTC. Its protein is CSVEDLGTEVHYNDGQFF.

This chain joins TRBV12-5 and TRBJ2-1; TRBD2 aligns across 8 bases. This CDR3 comprises 14 residues. J gave up 0 bases and V 5 bases, and 0 bases lay outside the gene matches. CDR1 is LGHNT, CDR2 FRNRAP, per germline. As DNA, the CDR3 is TGTGCTAGTGGTCGGGGGGGCTCCTACAATGAGCAGTTCTTC. Encoded protein: CASGRGGSYNEQFF. The entire variable domain, with the rest obtained from reference TRBV12-5 and TRBJ2-1, is as follows: DARVTQTPRHKVTEMGQEVTMRCQPILGHNTVFWYRQTMMQGLELLAYFRNRAPLDDSGMPKDRFSAEMPDATLATLKIQPSEPRDSAVYFCASGRGGSYNEQFFGPGTRLTVL.

J is TRBJ1-5 and V is TRBV28; a possible D gene is TRBD1 (5 bases). The CDR3 runs 16 residues. Germline V lookup: CDR1 MDHEN, CDR2 SYDVKM. Trimming shortened V by 6 bases and J by 4 bases, and 19 bases separated the two germline ends. The DNA for the CDR3 is TGTGCCAGCAGCTTTTATGGTGGGACGTATAATCAGCCCCAGCATTTT. Amino acid sequence: CASSFYGGTYNQPQHF.

Turning to this clone: A much larger clone is a single base away; this may be a read error. Other DNA sequences in this sample translate to the same CDR3. The rearrangement uses TRBV27 and TRBJ2-5; the match to TRBD2 covers 9 bases. The V gene's germline CDR1 is MNHEY and CDR2 SMNVEV (reference sequence). CDR3 length equals 14 residues. V dropped 2 bases and J dropped 2; count of bases not matched to a gene: 0. DNA for the CDR3: TGTGCCAGCAGTTTACTAGCGGGACAAGAGACCCAGTACTTC. This encodes CASSLLAGQETQYF.

The chain recombines TRBV2 with TRBJ1-1, with 7 positions matching TRBD1. Germline-derived CDR1 and CDR2 are SNHLY and FYNNEI. The CDR3 has 14 amino acids. V trimming: 6 bases; J trimming: 6 bases; junction bases outside the gene matches: 10. The CDR3 DNA reads TGTGCCAGCAGCACCCGAACAGGGGAGGCTGAAGCTTTCTTT. It yields the protein CASSTRTGEAEAFF.

The chain links TRBV9 to TRBJ2-2; D not certain. Germline lookup yields CDR1 SGDLS and CDR2 YYNGEE. Trimming left V 0 bases short and J 4 bases short, with 7 bases between. The CDR3 contains 14 residues. The CDR3: CASSVDGSTGELFF. CDR3 nucleotide sequence: TGTGCCAGCAGCGTAGACGGCAGCACCGGGGAGCTGTTTTTT.

The genes are TRBV19 and TRBJ2-7; D gene unclear. CDR1 and CDR2 (germline): LNHDA, SQIVND (reference sequence). V lost 4 bases and J 2 bases, leaving 12 bases between the germline ends. This CDR3 contains 14 residues. Here the CDR3 reads CASSTATPTYEQYF. Written as DNA, the CDR3 is TGTGCCAGTAGTACCGCTACTCCTACCTACGAGCAGTACTTC.

The chain employs TRBV5-6 and TRBJ2-1; D is uncertain. The CDR3 runs 13 residues. The V gene's germline CDR1 is SGHDT and CDR2 YYEEEE. The V end lost 3 bases, the J end lost 9 bases, and 13 bases lay between the germline ends. The CDR3 region has the DNA TGTGCCAGCAGCTCGACAAGGCAGGCTGAGCAGTTCTTC. This translates into CASSSTRQAEQFF.

V is TRBV7-2 and J is TRBJ2-5; TRBD1 aligns across 11 bases. Germline V gene data show CDR1 as SGHTA and CDR2 as FQGNSA. V shed 4 bases and J 5 bases; nucleotides not matched to a gene: 9. This CDR3 contains 16 residues. The CDR3 DNA follows: TGTGCCAGCAGCTATATAGGACAGGGGGCATTTGAGACCCAGTACTTC. This translates into CASSYIGQGAFETQYF.

The chain is built from TRBV7-9 and TRBJ2-2, with D possibly called TRBD1 or TRBD2 (5 bases each). Germline V lookup: CDR1 SEHNR, CDR2 FQNEAQ (reference sequence). The CDR3 has 15 residues. With 0 bases removed from V and 6 bases from J, the gap between germline ends came to 11 bases. The CDR3 DNA is TGTGCCAGCAGCTTAGCTGAGGGGTTCTCCGGGGAGCTGTTTTTT. This translates into CASSLAEGFSGELFF.

CDR3 amino acids: CASTEAAEAGVYEQYF. The CDR3 DNA is TGTGCCAGCACCGAGGCGGCGGAGGCTGGGGTCTACGAGCAGTACTTC. V and J are TRBV27 and TRBJ2-7, with a tentative D call TRBD2 (5 bases). Between the trimmed V and J ends, which lost 7 bases and 3 bases, there was a span of 22 bases. Germline V gives CDR1 MNHEY, CDR2 SMNVEV (reference sequence). The CDR3 spans 16 residues.

The chain uses TRBV4-1 and TRBJ2-2, with D possibly matching TRBD2 (6 bases). The germline V gene encodes CDR1 MGHRA and CDR2 YSYEKL. Trimming pared 7 bases from V and 7 bases from J, leaving 10 bases between. This CDR3 comprises 12 residues. In DNA form, the CDR3 reads TGCGCCAGCAACGACGGGAGCGGGGAGCTGTTTTTT. It translates to CASNDGSGELFF.

A word on this clone: Other DNA sequences in the same sample also yield this CDR3. The gene calls are TRBV19 and TRBJ2-7, with D unclear. V shed 2 bases and J shed 2 bases, with 7 bases lying between them. The CDR3 runs to 13 residues. The germline gives CDR1 LNHDA, CDR2 SQIVND (reference sequence). This CDR3 is CASSITAAYEQYF. The CDR3 DNA reads as TGTGCCAGTAGTATAACGGCGGCCTACGAGCAGTACTTC.

The chain is built from TRBV9 and TRBJ2-3, with D unresolved. CDR1 is SGDLS, CDR2 YYNGEE, per germline. The CDR3 spans 12 residues. Trimming shortened V by 0 bases and J by 10 bases, and 9 bases separated the two germline ends. CDR3 bases: TGTGCCAGCAGCGTAGATGGGGTACCGCAGTATTTT. Its translation: CASSVDGVPQYF.

The chain couples TRBV13 to TRBJ1-5; TRBD1 agrees at 10 bases. Germline lookup yields CDR1 PRHDT and CDR2 FYEKMQ (reference sequence). This CDR3 has 15 residues. Trimming cost V 6 bases and J 5 bases; bases outside gene matches: 7. CDR3 in amino acids: CASSSRQGADQPQHF. CDR3 DNA sequence: TGTGCCAGCAGTTCGAGACAGGGGGCGGATCAGCCCCAGCATTTT.

This clone appeared a single time. The rearrangement joins TRBV25-1 to TRBJ2-3; D remains ambiguous. The CDR3 consists of 13 residues. Germline lookup yields CDR1 MGHDK and CDR2 SYGVNS. V gave up 2 bases and J gave up 2 bases, with 5 bases separating them. CDR3 DNA sequence: TGTGCCAGCAGTGAAGGATCCACAGATACGCAGTATTTT. Protein product: CASSEGSTDTQYF.

The V and J genes are TRBV5-4 and TRBJ1-2; a possible D gene is TRBD1 (5 bases). The CDR3 sequence is 13 residues long. Trimming removed 1 base from V and 5 bases from J, with 9 bases in between. CDR1 is SGHNT and CDR2 is YYREEE in the germline V gene (reference sequence). DNA for the CDR3: TGTGCCAGCAGCTTGTGGGGCCAGTATGGCTACACCTTC. Protein sequence: CASSLWGQYGYTF.

The V and J genes are TRBV6-1 and TRBJ2-2; D unresolved. There are 13 residues in the CDR3. Germline values: CDR1 MNHNS, CDR2 SASEGT. The V and J ends lost 2 bases and 5 bases respectively, with 6 bases between them. DNA for the CDR3: TGTGCCAGCAGTGAACTTAGGACCGGGGAGCTGTTTTTT. Translated, it gives CASSELRTGELFF.

As concerns this clone: With a much larger clone just one base away, this may be a read error. The genes are TRBV7-7 and TRBJ2-7; 9 nucleotides match TRBD1. This CDR3 is built from 15 residues. Germline assignment: CDR1 SSHAT and CDR2 FNYEAQ (reference sequence). In DNA, the CDR3 is TGTGCTAGCAGCCCCGGGACAGGGCCCTCCTACGAGCAGTACTTC. It translates to CASSPGTGPSYEQYF.

This chain links TRBV5-1 with TRBJ2-3; the D gene is possibly TRBD2 (5 bases). This CDR3 contains 14 residues. V shed 4 bases and J shed 6 bases, with 15 bases lying between them. Germline CDR1 SGHRS, CDR2 YFSETQ. This chain's CDR3 is CASSLDYTPDTQYF. The CDR3 nucleotides are TGCGCCAGCAGCCTTGACTATACCCCCGATACGCAGTATTTT.

The chain recombines TRBV19 with TRBJ2-7; D uncertain. The CDR3 covers 13 residues. CDR1 and CDR2 (germline): LNHDA, SQIVND (reference sequence). Trimming left V 4 bases short and J 3 bases short, with 10 bases between. The CDR3, as DNA: TGTGCCAGTAGTAATAGGAGTTTCTACGAGCAGTACTTC. Its protein product is CASSNRSFYEQYF.

The chain employs TRBV4-3 and TRBJ2-2, with D perhaps matching TRBD2 (5 bases). The germline V gene encodes CDR1 LGHNA and CDR2 YSLEER. The CDR3 runs to 14 residues. V was clipped by 0 bases and J by 6 bases, with 8 bases between them. The CDR3 region has the DNA TGCGCCAGCAGCCAAGATGCCGGGGCCGGGGAGCTGTTTTTT. As protein: CASSQDAGAGELFF.

The chain joins TRBV28 to TRBJ2-1; 13 bases fit TRBD2. V shed 5 bases, J shed 12 bases, and the junction held 13 bases outside the gene matches. Germline CDR1 reads MDHEN; CDR2 reads SYDVKM. The CDR3 sequence is 16 residues long. The DNA for the CDR3 is TGTGCCAGCAGTGCTACCCGGACTAGCGGGGGATCGGCGCAGTTCTTC. Translation: CASSATRTSGGSAQFF. The full variable domain, rest sourced from reference TRBV28 and TRBJ2-1, is DVKVTQSSRYLVKRTGEKVFLECVQDMDHENMFWYRQDPGLGLRLIYFSYDVKMKEKGDIPEGYSVSREKKERFSLILESASTNQTSMYLCASSATRTSGGSAQFFGPGTRLTVL.

The chain combines TRBV6-5 with TRBJ2-1, with D maybe TRBD2 (6 bases). The germline V gene has CDR1 MNHEY and CDR2 SVGAGI. This CDR3 contains 12 residues. V was trimmed by 4 bases and J by 9 bases, leaving 10 bases between them. The CDR3 DNA follows: TGTGCCAGCAGTTCCCTAGCGTTTGAGCAGTTCTTC. Protein sequence: CASSSLAFEQFF.

The chain uses TRBV6-6 and TRBJ2-2; 7 bases are a match to TRBD1. After removal of 7 bases from V and 4 bases from J, the junction contained 6 bases not matched to a gene. Germline assignment: CDR1 MNHNY and CDR2 SVGAGI (reference sequence). CDR3 size: 14 residues. CDR3 nucleotide sequence: TGTGCCAGCACCTTGGACAGGAGCACCGGGGAGCTGTTTTTT. This translates into CASTLDRSTGELFF.

The V and J genes are TRBV5-5 and TRBJ2-1; D is tentatively TRBD1 or TRBD2 (5 bases each). V lost 0 bases to trimming and J lost 6 bases, with 13 bases between them. CDR1 and CDR2 from the germline V gene are SGHKS and YYEKEE (reference sequence). The CDR3 has 15 amino acids. The CDR3 loop reads CASSLEGTPFNEQFF. CDR3 sequence (DNA): TGTGCCAGCAGCTTGGAAGGGACCCCCTTCAATGAGCAGTTCTTC. The complete variable domain, with remaining parts taken from reference TRBV5-5 and TRBJ2-1, reads DAGVTQSPTHLIKTRGQQVTLRCSPISGHKSVSWYQQVLGQGPQFIFQYYEKEERGRGNFPDRFSARQFPNYSSELNVNALLLGDSALYLCASSLEGTPFNEQFFGPGTRLTVL.

The chain combines TRBV4-2 with TRBJ2-7; possibly TRBD1 or TRBD2 for D (5 bases each). The CDR3 sequence is 14 residues long. V lost 4 bases, J lost 3 bases, and 13 bases lay in between. The germline CDR1 and CDR2 sequences are LGHNA and YNFKEQ. In DNA form, the CDR3 reads TGTGCCAGCAGCCCCGAGGGGAAAAGCTACGAGCAGTACTTC. It is translated as CASSPEGKSYEQYF.